This TCR beta chain was sequenced for a study of blood T cells in healthy people across ages. Trimming left V 5 bases short and J 2 bases short, with 12 bases between. The CDR3 has 13 amino acids. In germline, CDR1 is SQVTM, CDR2 ANQGSEA. Using a J-beta primer mix together with a sample-barcoded 5' primer, a second PCR was run for roughly 6 to 12 cycles. TCRdb re-called the 5' RACE reads with MiXCR, one entry per CDR3 protein. The table records about 1.5 million distinct CDR3 sequences, roughly two fifths of them present only once. Source material: blood. This receptor was identified in a woman younger than 35 in good health. This chain connects TRBV29-1 to TRBJ1-2; D might be TRBD1 (5 bases). In DNA form, the CDR3 reads TGCAGCGTTTATCCAGGGATCAACTATGGCTACACCTTC. Residues: CSVYPGINYGYTF. The whole variable domain, filled in from reference TRBV29-1 and TRBJ1-2, reads SAVISQKPSRDICQRGTSLTIQCQVDSQVTMMFWYRQQPGQSLTLIATANQGSEATYESGFVIDKFPISRPNLTFSTLTVSNMSPEDSSIYLCSVYPGINYGYTFGSGTRLTVV.